The clone carrying this T cell receptor (beta chain) was observed at least ten times. Its specificity is unknown. This record comes from a study of T cells in Graves' hyperthyroidism and ophthalmopathy. The CDR3 is 14 amino acids. The V gene lost 6 bases and the J gene lost 4 bases, with 15 bases spanning the gap. RNA transcripts were the template for amplifying TCR beta CDR3 regions. First-round RT-PCR targeting the TCR CDR3 was performed with the HTBI primer set. Each CDR3 protein is one row after TCRdb ran MiXCR on the multiplex PCR reads. The data contain 200,000 to 250,000 distinct CDR3 sequences, about a sixth of them singletons. Exclusions: uncontrolled infection, other autoimmune disease, pregnancy, lactation. Study conclusions and caveats: Most thyroid clonotypes expanded above 0.001 appeared in blood too.

The receptor's source is a young woman with Graves' ophthalmopathy. Sequencing used blood. The chain combines TRBV12-3 or TRBV12-4 with TRBJ1-1, with TRBD1 as a possible D gene (6 bases). The CDR3 is CASSTYSRGTEAFF. The DNA of the CDR3 is TGTGCCAGCAGCACATACTCCAGGGGCACTGAAGCTTTCTTT.